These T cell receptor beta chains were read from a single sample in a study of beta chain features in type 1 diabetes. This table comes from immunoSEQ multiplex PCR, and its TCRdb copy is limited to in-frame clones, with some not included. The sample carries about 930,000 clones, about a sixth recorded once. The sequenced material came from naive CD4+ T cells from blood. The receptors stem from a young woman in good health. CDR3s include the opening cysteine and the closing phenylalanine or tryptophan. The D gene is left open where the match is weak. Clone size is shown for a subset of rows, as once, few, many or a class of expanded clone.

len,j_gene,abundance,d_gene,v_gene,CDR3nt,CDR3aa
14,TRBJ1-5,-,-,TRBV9,TGTGCCAGCAGCGTAGCTCTTTATCGGCAGCCCCAGCATTTT,CASSVALYRQPQHF
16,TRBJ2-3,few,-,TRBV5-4,TGTGCCAGCAGCTTCCACCCCTCGGGACTTCTTTCTACGCAGTATTTT,CASSFHPSGLLSTQYF
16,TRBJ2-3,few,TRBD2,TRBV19,TGTGCCAGTAGTACTCTGTCTAGCGGGAGCCGTAGTACGCAGTATTTT,CASSTLSSGSRSTQYF
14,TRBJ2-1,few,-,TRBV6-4,TGTGCCAGCAGTGACTCGGGTTGGTACAATGAGCAGTTCTTC,CASSDSGWYNEQFF
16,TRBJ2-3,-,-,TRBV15,TGTGCCACCAGCAGAGTCGGAAGGGGCAGGGAAGATACGCAGTATTTT,CATSRVGRGREDTQYF
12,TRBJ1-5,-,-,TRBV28,TGTGCCAGCAGTTTATCTTCCCAGCCCCAGCATTTT,CASSLSSQPQHF
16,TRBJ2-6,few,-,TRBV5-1,TGCGCCAGCAGAGAAGGACCGTCGACTGGGGCCAACGTCCTGACTTTC,CASREGPSTGANVLTF
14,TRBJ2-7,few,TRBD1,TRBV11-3,TGTGCCAGCAGCTTATGGGACAGGGGGCAAGAGCAGTACTTC,CASSLWDRGQEQYF
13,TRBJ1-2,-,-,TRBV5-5,TGTGCCAGCAGCATATGGACAGCCTATGGCTACACCTTC,CASSIWTAYGYTF
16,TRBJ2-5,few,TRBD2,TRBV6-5,TGTGCCAGCAGTTACTCGCTAGCGGAGTACCAAGAGACCCAGTACTTC,CASSYSLAEYQETQYF
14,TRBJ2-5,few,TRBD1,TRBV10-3,TGTGCCATCAGCGGACAGGGGGTGCGAGAGACCCAGTACTTC,CAISGQGVRETQYF
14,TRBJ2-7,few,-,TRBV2,TGTGCCAGCATTCTACAGATCAAAACCTACGAGCAGTACTTC,CASILQIKTYEQYF
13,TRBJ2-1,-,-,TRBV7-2,TGTGCCAGCAGCTTAGGAAGCTACAATGAGCAGTTCTTC,CASSLGSYNEQFF
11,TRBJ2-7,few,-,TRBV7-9,TGTGCCAGCAGCTTAGTCGGAGAGCAGTACTTC,CASSLVGEQYF
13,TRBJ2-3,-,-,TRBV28,TGTGCCAGCAAATGGGCAGGGCCAGATACGCAGTATTTT,CASKWAGPDTQYF
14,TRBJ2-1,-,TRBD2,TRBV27,TGTGCCAGCAGAGGGCTAGCGGGACGCAATGAGCAGTTCTTC,CASRGLAGRNEQFF
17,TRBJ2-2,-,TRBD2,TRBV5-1,TGCGCCAGCAGCTTGGGCCCTAGCGGGAGCGACACCGGGGAGCTGTTTTTT,CASSLGPSGSDTGELFF
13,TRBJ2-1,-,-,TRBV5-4,TGTGCCAGCAGCTTGGGGGGCCCAAGGGAGCAGTTCTTC,CASSLGGPREQFF
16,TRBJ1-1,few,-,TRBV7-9,TGTGCCAGCAGCTTATCCCCGACAGGATCTAACACTGAAGCTTTCTTT,CASSLSPTGSNTEAFF
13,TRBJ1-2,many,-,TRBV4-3,TGCGCCAGCAGCCAACAGCCCAACTATGGCTACACCTTC,CASSQQPNYGYTF
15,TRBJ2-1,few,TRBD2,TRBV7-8,TGTGCCAGCAGCCCTACTAGCGGGAGCTACAATGAGCAGTTCTTC,CASSPTSGSYNEQFF
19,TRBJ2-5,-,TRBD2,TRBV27,TGTGCCAGCAGTCTAACCCCCCTCCGTGGGGGAGGGCCGCGGGAGACCCAGTACTTC,CASSLTPLRGGGPRETQYF
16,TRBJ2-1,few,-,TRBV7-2,TGTGCCAGCAGCTTAGGTAGGACGGGCTCCTACAATGAGCAGTTCTTC,CASSLGRTGSYNEQFF
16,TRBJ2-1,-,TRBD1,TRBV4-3,TGCGCCAGCAGCCGGGCTTTGGGACAGGGGGCCGGTGAGCAGTTCTTC,CASSRALGQGAGEQFF
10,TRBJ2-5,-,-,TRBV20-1,TGCAGTGCTAGAGCGCCGACCCAGTACTTC,CSARAPTQYF
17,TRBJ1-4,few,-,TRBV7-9,TGTGCCAGCAGCTTAGCGCAAACGGCAGGGCGCAGGGAAAAACTGTTTTTT,CASSLAQTAGRREKLFF
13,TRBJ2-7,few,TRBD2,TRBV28,TGTGCCAGCAGGTCCCGGGGGGGCAGAGAGCAGTACTTC,CASRSRGGREQYF